This T cell receptor beta chain emerged from a study of cytomegalovirus exposure and HLA in healthy donors. Study-level information: Genetic ancestry analysis placed around 76% of the 398 donors that were genotyped in the Caucasian-associated cluster. General observations from the study: Later on, an analysis tied 15,000 to 20,000 TCR beta sequences to HLA alleles at 0.05 false discovery rate. The likely explanation for a cluster of highly shared sequence variants was sequencing artifact.

CDR1 is SGHTS, CDR2 YDEGEE, per germline. V was clipped by 1 base and J by 0 bases, with 16 bases between them. The CDR3 runs 17 residues. Primers: 60 Vbeta forward and 13 Jbeta reverse. Original processing notes: The authors later counted roughly 87 million unique TCR beta chains, some 11 million of them shared. The table came from immunoSEQ multiplex PCR; TCRdb's copy has only in-frame clones and leaves some out. V and J calls plus clone size are reproduced from that table; the DNA served to infer D and trimming. The table shows tens of thousands of clones, with around 62% occurring only once. Of note for this clone: Its matching antigen is unknown.

This receptor was obtained from a human donor in good health. The chain uses TRBV5-8 and TRBJ1-2; D is uncertain. What was sequenced was PBMCs. The CDR3 DNA is TGTGCCAGCAGCTTGAGGTTGGGCAGGTCAGCTAACTATGGCTACACCTTC. This translates into CASSLRLGRSANYGYTF.